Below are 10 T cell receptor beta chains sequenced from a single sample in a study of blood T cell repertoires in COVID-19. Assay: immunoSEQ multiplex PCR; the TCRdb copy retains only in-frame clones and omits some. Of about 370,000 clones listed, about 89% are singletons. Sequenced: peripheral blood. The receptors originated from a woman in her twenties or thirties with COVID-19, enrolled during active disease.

CDR3 coding DNA: TGTGCCAGCAGTTACTCGACGAGCGGCGCCGGGGATGAGCAGTTCTTC. Translation gives CASSYSTSGAGDEQFF. The chain recombines TRBV6-2 or TRBV6-3 with TRBJ2-1; possible D gene TRBD2, 5 bases. The CDR3 is made up of 16 amino acids. Trimming left V 0 bases short and J 8 bases short, with 17 bases between. Germline V gene lookup returns CDR1 MNHEY and CDR2 SVGEGT.

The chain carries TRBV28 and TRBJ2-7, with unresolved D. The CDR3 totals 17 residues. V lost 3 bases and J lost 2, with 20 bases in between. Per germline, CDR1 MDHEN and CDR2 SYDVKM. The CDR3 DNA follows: TGTGCCAGCAGTTTCGGAAATCCAGGTTTTCCACCCTACGAGCAGTACTTC. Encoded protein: CASSFGNPGFPPYEQYF.

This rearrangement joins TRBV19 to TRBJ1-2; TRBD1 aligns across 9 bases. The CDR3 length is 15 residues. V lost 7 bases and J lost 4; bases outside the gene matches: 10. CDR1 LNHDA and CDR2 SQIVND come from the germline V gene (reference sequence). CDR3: CASKGGQGKGYGYTF. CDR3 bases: TGTGCCAGTAAGGGAGGACAGGGGAAAGGCTATGGCTACACCTTC.

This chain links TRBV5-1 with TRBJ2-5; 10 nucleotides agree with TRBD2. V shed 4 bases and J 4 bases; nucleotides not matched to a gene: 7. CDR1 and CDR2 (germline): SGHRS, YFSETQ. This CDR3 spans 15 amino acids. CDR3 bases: TGCGCCAGCAGCCCTAGCGGGGGAGGAGGAGAGACCCAGTACTTC. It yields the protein CASSPSGGGGETQYF.

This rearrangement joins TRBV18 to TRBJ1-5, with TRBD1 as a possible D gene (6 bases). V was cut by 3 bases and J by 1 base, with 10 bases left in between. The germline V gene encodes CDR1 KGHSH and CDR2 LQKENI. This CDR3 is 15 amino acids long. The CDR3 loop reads CASSPEGGSNQPQHF. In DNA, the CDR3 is TGTGCCAGCTCACCGGAAGGGGGAAGCAATCAGCCCCAGCATTTT.

CDR3 in DNA: TGTGCCAGCAGCGGGCGGGGATCCAAAAACATTCAGTACTTC. Translating it yields CASSGRGSKNIQYF. This sequence joins TRBV9 and TRBJ2-4; tentative D call: TRBD2 (6 bases). V lost 3 bases and J lost 2, with 9 bases in between. The CDR3 is 14 amino acids. The germline gives CDR1 SGDLS, CDR2 YYNGEE. Looking up the rest from reference TRBV9 and TRBJ2-4 gives the full variable domain: DSGVTQTPKHLITATGQRVTLRCSPRSGDLSVYWYQQSLDQGLQFLIQYYNGEERAKGNILERFSAQQFPDLHSELNLSSLELGDSALYFCASSGRGSKNIQYFGAGTRLSVL.

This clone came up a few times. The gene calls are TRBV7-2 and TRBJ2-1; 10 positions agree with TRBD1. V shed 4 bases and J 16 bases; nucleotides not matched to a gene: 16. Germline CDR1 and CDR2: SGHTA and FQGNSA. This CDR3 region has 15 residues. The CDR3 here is CASSYTTSSGTGEFF. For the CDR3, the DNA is TGTGCCAGCAGCTACACTACTTCATCCGGGACAGGGGAATTCTTC.

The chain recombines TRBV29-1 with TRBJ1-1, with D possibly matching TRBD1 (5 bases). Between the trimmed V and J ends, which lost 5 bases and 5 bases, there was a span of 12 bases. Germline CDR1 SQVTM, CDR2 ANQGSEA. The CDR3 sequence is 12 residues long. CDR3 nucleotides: TGCAGCGTTCTCCTGGGGGGGACTGAAGCTTTCTTT. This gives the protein CSVLLGGTEAFF. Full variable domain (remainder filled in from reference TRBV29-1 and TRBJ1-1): SAVISQKPSRDICQRGTSLTIQCQVDSQVTMMFWYRQQPGQSLTLIATANQGSEATYESGFVIDKFPISRPNLTFSTLTVSNMSPEDSSIYLCSVLLGGTEAFFGQGTRLTVV.

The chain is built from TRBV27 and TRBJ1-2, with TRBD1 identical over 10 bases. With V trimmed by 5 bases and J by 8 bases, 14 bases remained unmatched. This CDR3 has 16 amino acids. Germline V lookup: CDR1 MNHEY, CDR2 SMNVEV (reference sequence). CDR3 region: CASSPHPDRGPGGYTF. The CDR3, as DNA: TGTGCCAGCAGTCCCCACCCCGACAGGGGGCCGGGAGGCTACACCTTC.

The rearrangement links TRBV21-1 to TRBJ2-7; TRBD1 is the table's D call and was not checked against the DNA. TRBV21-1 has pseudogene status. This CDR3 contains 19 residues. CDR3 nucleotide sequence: TGTGCCAGCAGCCCCCTTCCTCCGTGGACAGGGACCCGTCTGTACGAGCAGTACGTC. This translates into CASSPLPPWTGTRLYEQYV.